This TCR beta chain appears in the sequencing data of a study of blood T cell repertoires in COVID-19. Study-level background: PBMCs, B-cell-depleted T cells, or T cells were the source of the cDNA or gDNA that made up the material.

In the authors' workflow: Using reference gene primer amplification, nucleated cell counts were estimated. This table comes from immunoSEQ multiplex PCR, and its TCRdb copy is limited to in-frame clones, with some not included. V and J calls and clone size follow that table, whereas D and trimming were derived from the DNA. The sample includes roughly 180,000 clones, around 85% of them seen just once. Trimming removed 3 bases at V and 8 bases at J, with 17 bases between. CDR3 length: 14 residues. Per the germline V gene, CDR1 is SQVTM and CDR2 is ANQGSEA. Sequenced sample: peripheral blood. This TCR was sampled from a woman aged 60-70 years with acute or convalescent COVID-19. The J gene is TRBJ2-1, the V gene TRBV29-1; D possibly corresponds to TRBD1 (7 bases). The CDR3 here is CSVEGQGGVYEQFF. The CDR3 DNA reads TGCAGCGTTGAGGGGCAGGGGGGAGTCTATGAGCAGTTCTTC.